This TCR beta chain was captured in a study of T cell repertoires in cytomegalovirus infection. Study background: Well-studied HLA-B-restricted epitopes and recently identified HLA-C-restricted epitopes of CMV were both used in the study. TCR beta signatures that were public indicated CMV infection and matching HLA type. The study, taken as a whole, reports: Clonotypes of TCR beta that were HLA-C-restricted and CMV-specific dominated the ex vivo response.

On this clonotype itself: Its antigen remains unidentified.

TCRdb independently ran MiXCR on the reads; one entry per CDR3 protein. Among hundreds of thousands of distinct CDR3 sequences listed, 30% to 40% were seen once. CDR1 and CDR2 (germline): SEHNR, FQNEAQ (reference sequence). The trim removed 5 bases at V and 4 bases at J, leaving 7 bases unmatched. CDR3 size: 15 residues. The chain has TRBV7-9 and TRBJ2-2; 7 positions agree with TRBD1. The specimen comprised cultured PBMCs, sampled from culture after CMV antigen stimulation. The receptor comes from a human donor in good health (CMV status not recorded). Some clones in this sample may be carry-over from other donors' samples. The CDR3 DNA follows: TGTGCCAGCAGCCTACCACAGGGGCGCACCGGGGAGCTGTTTTTT. Protein sequence: CASSLPQGRTGELFF.